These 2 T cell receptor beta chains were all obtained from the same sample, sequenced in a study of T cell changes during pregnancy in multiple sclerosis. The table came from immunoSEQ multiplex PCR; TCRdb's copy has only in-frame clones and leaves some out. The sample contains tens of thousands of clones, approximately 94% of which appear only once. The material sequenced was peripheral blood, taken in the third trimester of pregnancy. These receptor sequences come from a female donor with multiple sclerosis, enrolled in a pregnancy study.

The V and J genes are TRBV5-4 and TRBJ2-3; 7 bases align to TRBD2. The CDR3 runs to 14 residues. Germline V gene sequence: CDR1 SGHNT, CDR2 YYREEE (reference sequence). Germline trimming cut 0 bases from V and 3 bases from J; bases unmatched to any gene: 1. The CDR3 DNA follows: TGTGCCAGCAGCTTGGGAGCGGGGACAGATACGCAGTATTTT. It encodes CASSLGAGTDTQYF.

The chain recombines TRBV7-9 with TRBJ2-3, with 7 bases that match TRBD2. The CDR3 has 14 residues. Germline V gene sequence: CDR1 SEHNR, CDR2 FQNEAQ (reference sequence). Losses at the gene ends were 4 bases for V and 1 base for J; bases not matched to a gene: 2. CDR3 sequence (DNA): TGTGCCAGCAGCTCGGCGGGAGGCACAGATACGCAGTATTTT. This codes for CASSSAGGTDTQYF. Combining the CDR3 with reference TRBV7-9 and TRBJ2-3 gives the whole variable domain DTGVSQNPRHKITKRGQNVTFRCDPISEHNRLYWYRQTLGQGPEFLTYFQNEAQLEKSRLLSDRFSAERPKGSFSTLEIQRTEQGDSAMYLCASSSAGGTDTQYFGPGTRLTVL.